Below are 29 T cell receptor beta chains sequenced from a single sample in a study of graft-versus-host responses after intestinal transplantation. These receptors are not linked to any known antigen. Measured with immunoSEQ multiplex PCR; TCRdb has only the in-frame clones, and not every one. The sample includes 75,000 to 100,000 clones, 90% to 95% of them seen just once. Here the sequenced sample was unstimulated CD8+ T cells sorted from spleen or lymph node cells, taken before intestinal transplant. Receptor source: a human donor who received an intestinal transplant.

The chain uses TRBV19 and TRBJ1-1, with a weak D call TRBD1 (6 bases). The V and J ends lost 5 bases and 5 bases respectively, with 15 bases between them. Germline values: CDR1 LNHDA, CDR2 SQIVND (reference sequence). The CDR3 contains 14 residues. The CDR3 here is CASSSQGLGTEAFF. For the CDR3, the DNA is TGTGCCAGTAGTTCACAGGGTTTAGGGACTGAAGCTTTCTTT.

The CDR3: CASSSGTGVSPLHF. CDR3 nucleotide sequence: TGTGCCAGCAGTTCCGGGACAGGGGTGTCACCCCTCCACTTT. The chain joins TRBV28 to TRBJ1-6; 10 nucleotides agree with TRBD1. V was clipped by 4 bases and J by 10 bases; unmatched bases: 4. CDR3 size: 14 residues. Germline loops: CDR1 MDHEN, CDR2 SYDVKM.

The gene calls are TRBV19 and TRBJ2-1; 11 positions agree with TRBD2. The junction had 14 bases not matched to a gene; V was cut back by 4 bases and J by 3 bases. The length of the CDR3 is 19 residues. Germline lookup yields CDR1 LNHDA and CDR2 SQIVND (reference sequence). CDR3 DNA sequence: TGTGCCAGTAGTACAAACCCCAAAGGGACTAGCGGTTTCTACAATGAGCAGTTCTTC. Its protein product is CASSTNPKGTSGFYNEQFF.

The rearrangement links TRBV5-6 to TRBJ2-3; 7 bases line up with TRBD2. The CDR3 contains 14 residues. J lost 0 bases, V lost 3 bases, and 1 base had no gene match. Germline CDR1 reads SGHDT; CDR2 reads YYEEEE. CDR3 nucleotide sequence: TGTGCCAGCAGCTATAGCGGGAGCACAGATACGCAGTATTTT. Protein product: CASSYSGSTDTQYF.

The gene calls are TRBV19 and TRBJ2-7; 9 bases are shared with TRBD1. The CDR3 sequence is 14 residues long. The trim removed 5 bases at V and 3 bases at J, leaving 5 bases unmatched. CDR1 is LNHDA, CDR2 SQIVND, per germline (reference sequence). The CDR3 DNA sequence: TGTGCCAGTAGTGGGACAGGGACCAGCTACGAGCAGTACTTC. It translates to CASSGTGTSYEQYF.

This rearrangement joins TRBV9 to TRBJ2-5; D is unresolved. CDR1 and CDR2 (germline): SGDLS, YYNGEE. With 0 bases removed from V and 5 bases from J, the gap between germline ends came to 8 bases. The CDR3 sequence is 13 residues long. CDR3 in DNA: TGTGCCAGCAGCGTAGGTATCGGGGAGACCCAGTACTTC. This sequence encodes CASSVGIGETQYF.

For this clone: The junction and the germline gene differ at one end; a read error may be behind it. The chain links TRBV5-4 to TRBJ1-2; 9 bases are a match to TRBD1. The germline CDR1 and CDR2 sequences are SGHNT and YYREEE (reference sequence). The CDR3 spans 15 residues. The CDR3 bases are TGTGCCAGCGGAAGTACAGGGGGCGCGTACTATGGCTACATCTTC. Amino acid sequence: CASGSTGGAYYGYIF. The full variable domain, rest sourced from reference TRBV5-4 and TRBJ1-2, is ETGVTQSPTHLIKTRGQQVTLRCSSQSGHNTVSWYQQALGQGPQFIFQYYREEENGRGNFPPRFSGLQFPNYSSELNVNALELDDSALYLCASGSTGGAYYGYIFGSGTRLTVV.

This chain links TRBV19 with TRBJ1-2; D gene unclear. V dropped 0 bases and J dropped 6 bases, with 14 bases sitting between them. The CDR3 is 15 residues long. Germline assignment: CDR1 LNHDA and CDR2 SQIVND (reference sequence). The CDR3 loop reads CASSIDPPEADGYTF. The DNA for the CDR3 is TGTGCCAGTAGTATAGATCCCCCAGAGGCTGATGGCTACACCTTC.

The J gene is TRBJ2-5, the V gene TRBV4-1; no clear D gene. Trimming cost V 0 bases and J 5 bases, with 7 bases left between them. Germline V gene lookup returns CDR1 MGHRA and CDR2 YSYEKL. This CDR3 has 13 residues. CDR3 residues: CASSQDRQETQYF. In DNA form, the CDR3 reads TGCGCCAGCAGCCAAGACCGTCAGGAGACCCAGTACTTC.

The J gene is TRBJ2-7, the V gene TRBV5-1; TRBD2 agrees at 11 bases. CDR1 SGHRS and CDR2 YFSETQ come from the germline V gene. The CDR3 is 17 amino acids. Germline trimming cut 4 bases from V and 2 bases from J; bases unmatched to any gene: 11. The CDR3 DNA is TGCGCCAGCAGCCCCTATACTAGCGGGAGAATTGCCTACGAGCAGTACTTC. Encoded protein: CASSPYTSGRIAYEQYF.

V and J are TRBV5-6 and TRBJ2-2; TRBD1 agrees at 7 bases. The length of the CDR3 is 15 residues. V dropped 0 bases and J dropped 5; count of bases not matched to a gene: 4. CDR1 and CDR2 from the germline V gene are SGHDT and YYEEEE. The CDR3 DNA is TGTGCCAGCAGCTTGGAGCTCAGGGGGACCGGGGAGCTGTTTTTT. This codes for CASSLELRGTGELFF.

The CDR3 is CAWSVRYRGNTIYF. The CDR3 nucleotides are TGTGCCTGGAGTGTACGGTACAGGGGAAACACCATATATTTT. The V call is TRBV30, the J call TRBJ1-3; D perhaps matches TRBD1 (5 bases). The germline CDR1 and CDR2 sequences are GTSNPN and SVGIG (reference sequence). This CDR3 has 14 residues. V was cut by 0 bases and J by 4 bases, with 10 bases left in between.

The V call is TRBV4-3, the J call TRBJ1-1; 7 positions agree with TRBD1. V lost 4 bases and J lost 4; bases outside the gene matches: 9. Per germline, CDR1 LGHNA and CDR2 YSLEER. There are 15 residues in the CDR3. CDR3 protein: CASSPGTAGGTEAFF. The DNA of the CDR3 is TGCGCCAGCAGCCCCGGGACAGCGGGGGGCACTGAAGCTTTCTTT.

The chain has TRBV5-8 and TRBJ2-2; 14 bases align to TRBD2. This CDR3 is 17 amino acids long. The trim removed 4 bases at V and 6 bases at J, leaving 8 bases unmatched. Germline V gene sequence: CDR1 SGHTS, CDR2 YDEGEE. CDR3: CASSPLTSGGAPGELFF. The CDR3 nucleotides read TGTGCCAGCAGCCCCCTGACTAGCGGGGGGGCCCCCGGGGAGCTGTTTTTT. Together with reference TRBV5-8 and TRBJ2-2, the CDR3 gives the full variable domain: EAGVTQSPTHLIKTRGQQATLRCSPISGHTSVYWYQQALGLGLQFLLWYDEGEERNRGNFPPRFSGRQFPNYSSELNVNALELEDSALYLCASSPLTSGGAPGELFFGEGSRLTVL.

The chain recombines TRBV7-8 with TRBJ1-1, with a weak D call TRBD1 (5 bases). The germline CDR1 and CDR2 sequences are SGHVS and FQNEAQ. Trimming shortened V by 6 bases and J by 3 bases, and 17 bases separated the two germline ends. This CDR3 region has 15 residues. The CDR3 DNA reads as TGTGCCAGCAGTCACCCGGTGGGACTTGACACTGAAGCTTTCTTT. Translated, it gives CASSHPVGLDTEAFF. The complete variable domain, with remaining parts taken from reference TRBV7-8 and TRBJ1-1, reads GAGVSQSPRYKVAKRGQDVALRCDPISGHVSLFWYQQALGQGPEFLTYFQNEAQLDKSGLPSDRFFAERPEGSVSTLKIQRTQQEDSAVYLCASSHPVGLDTEAFFGQGTRLTVV.

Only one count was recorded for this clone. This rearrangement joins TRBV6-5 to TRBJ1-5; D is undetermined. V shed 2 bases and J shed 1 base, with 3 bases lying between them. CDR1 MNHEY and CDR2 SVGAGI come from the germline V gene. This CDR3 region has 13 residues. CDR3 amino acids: CASSYGSNQPQHF. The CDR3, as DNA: TGTGCCAGCAGTTACGGCAGCAATCAGCCCCAGCATTTT.

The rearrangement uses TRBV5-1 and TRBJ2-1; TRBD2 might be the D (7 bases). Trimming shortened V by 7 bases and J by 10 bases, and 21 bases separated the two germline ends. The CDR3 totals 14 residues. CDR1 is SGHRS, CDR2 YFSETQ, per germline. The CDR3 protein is CASWGGKGGKEQFF. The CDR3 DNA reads TGCGCCAGCTGGGGCGGGAAGGGGGGGAAGGAGCAGTTCTTC.

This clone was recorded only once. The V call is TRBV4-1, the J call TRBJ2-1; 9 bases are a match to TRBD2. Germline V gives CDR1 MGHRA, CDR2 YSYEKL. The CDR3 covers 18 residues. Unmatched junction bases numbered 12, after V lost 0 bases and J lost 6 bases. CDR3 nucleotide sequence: TGCGCCAGCAGCCAAGACGCAATAGCGGGGGATACACTCAATGAGCAGTTCTTC. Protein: CASSQDAIAGDTLNEQFF.

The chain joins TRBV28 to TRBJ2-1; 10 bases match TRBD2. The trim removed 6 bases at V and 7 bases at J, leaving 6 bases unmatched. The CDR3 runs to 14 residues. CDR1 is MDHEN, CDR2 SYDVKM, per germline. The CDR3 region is CASSLAGGLNEQFF. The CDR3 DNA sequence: TGTGCCAGCAGCTTAGCGGGAGGTCTTAATGAGCAGTTCTTC. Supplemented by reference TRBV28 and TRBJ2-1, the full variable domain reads DVKVTQSSRYLVKRTGEKVFLECVQDMDHENMFWYRQDPGLGLRLIYFSYDVKMKEKGDIPEGYSVSREKKERFSLILESASTNQTSMYLCASSLAGGLNEQFFGPGTRLTVL.

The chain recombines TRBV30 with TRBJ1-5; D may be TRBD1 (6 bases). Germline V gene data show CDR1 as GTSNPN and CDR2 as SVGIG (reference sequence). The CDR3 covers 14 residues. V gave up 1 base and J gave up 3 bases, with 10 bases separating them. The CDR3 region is CAWSGGQPNQPQHF. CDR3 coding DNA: TGTGCCTGGAGTGGGGGACAACCCAATCAGCCCCAGCATTTT.

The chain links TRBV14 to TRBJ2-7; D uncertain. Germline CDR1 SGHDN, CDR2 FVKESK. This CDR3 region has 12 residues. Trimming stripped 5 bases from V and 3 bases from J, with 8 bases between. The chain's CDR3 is CASSNSIYEQYF. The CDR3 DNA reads TGTGCCAGCAGCAACAGTATCTACGAGCAGTACTTC.

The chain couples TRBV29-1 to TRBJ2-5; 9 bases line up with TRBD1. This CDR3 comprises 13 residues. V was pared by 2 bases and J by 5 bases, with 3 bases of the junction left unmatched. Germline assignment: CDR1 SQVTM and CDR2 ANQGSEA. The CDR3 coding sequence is TGCAGCGTTGAATTTGGGACAGGGGAGACCCAGTACTTC. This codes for CSVEFGTGETQYF.

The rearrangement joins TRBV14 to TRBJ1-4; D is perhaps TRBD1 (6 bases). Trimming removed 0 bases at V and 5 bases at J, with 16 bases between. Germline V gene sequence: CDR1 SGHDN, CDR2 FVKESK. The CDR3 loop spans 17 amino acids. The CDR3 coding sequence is TGTGCCAGCAGCCAAGATTTATGGGGACAACCGAATGAAAAACTGTTTTTT. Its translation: CASSQDLWGQPNEKLFF.

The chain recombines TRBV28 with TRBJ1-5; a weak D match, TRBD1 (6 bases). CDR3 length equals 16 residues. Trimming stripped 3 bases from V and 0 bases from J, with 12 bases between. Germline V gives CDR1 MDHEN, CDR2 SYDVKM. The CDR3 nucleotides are TGTGCCAGCAGTTTTGGCACAGGGAATAGCAATCAGCCCCAGCATTTT. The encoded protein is CASSFGTGNSNQPQHF. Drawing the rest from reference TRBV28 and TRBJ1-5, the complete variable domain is DVKVTQSSRYLVKRTGEKVFLECVQDMDHENMFWYRQDPGLGLRLIYFSYDVKMKEKGDIPEGYSVSREKKERFSLILESASTNQTSMYLCASSFGTGNSNQPQHFGDGTRLSIL.

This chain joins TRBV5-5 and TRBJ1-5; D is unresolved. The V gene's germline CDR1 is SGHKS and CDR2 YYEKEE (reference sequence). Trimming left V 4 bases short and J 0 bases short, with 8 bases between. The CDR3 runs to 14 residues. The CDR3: CASSEGFSNQPQHF. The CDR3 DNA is TGTGCCAGCAGCGAGGGCTTTAGCAATCAGCCCCAGCATTTT.

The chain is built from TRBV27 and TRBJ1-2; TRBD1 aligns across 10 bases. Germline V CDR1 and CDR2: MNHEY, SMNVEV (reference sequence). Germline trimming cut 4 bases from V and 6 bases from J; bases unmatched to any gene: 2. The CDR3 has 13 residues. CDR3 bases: TGTGCCAGCAGTTGGACAGGGGGGGATGGCTACACCTTC. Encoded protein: CASSWTGGDGYTF.

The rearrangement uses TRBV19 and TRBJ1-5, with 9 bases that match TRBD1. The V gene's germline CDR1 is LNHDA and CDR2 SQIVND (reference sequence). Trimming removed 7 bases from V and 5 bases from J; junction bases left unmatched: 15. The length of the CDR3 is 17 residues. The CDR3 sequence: CASNSGGTGYLYQPQHF. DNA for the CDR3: TGTGCCAGTAATAGCGGGGGGACAGGGTACCTTTATCAGCCCCAGCATTTT.

CDR3 sequence: CASSLPSGRVAGGHSYNEQFF. CDR3 bases: TGTGCCAGCAGCCTCCCCTCCGGGAGGGTAGCGGGAGGCCACTCCTACAATGAGCAGTTCTTC. The chain joins TRBV13 to TRBJ2-1; 10 bases line up with TRBD2. The CDR3 is 21 residues long. V dropped 5 bases and J dropped 0; count of bases not matched to a gene: 19. CDR1 and CDR2 (germline): PRHDT, FYEKMQ (reference sequence).

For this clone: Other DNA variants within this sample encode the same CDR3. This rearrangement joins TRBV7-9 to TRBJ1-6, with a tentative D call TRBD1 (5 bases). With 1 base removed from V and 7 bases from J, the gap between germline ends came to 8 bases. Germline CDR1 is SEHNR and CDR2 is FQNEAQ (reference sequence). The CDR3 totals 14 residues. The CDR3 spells CASSLVQGNSPLHF. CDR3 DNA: TGTGCCAGCAGCTTAGTCCAGGGAAATTCACCCCTCCACTTT.